This T cell receptor beta chain was captured by sequencing in a study of OX40 agonist ivuxolimab in advanced cancers. This clone was recorded once. Clones were read by immunoSEQ multiplex PCR, and TCRdb kept only the in-frame ones, dropping some. The sample records 43,000 or so clones, approximately 86% being singletons. Trimming cost V 3 bases and J 12 bases, with 15 bases left between them. Germline V lookup: CDR1 SGDLS, CDR2 YYNGEE. CDR3 size: 13 residues. The chain links TRBV9 to TRBJ1-4; D is unresolved. The origin of this receptor is an adult with an advanced solid tumor such as melanoma, head and neck, liver or kidney cancer. The specimen was CD4+ or CD8+ T cells sorted from blood, collected in a trial of the OX40 agonist ivuxolimab. The CDR3 loop reads CASSARGAPELFF. For the CDR3, the DNA is TGTGCCAGCAGCGCCCGGGGAGCACCCGAACTGTTTTTT.